This paragraph covers one T cell receptor (beta chain) sequence. What it recognizes is unknown. The data were taken from a study of T cells expressing NK-cell markers. General study points: These clonotypes additionally ranked first within the CD3+CD56-NKG2C+ fraction of a handful of donors.

CDR1 and CDR2 from the germline V gene are DFQATT and SNEGSKA (reference sequence). The CDR3 runs to 16 residues. Production of TCR beta cDNA relied on 5'RACE template switching with UMIs. TCRdb reprocessed the 5' RACE reads and stores each CDR3 protein as one record, lacking DNA. Its listing shows 450,000 to 600,000 distinct CDR3 sequences. The TCR originated in a young man in good health. Sequences were obtained from blood T cells: a sorted CD56 or NKG2C T cell subset, CD4+ or CD8+ T cells, or bulk PBMC T cells (not recorded which). The chain is built from TRBV20-1 and TRBJ1-2; the D gene TCRdb calls, TRBD1, cannot be checked with no DNA. CDR3 sequence reads: CSAGRRDTDINYGYTF.